This T cell receptor beta chain was recorded in a study of control samples from healthy donors and cancer patients. Data came from immunoSEQ multiplex PCR; TCRdb stores just in-frame clones and leaves some out. The sample lists under 200,000 clones, about 86% seen once, with nearly 5% in the top ten. About this clone itself: Different DNA sequences within this sample yield the same CDR3.

This CDR3 comprises 15 residues. Germline V gives CDR1 SGHRS, CDR2 YFSETQ. The V end was cut by 7 bases, the J end by 1 base, with 15 bases between. Input material: blood. The receptor was derived from a woman younger than 45 in good health. The chain combines TRBV5-1 with TRBJ2-1; D is undetermined. The CDR3 spells CASSPTGESYNEQFF. Written as DNA, the CDR3 is TGCGCCAGCTCCCCCACGGGTGAATCCTACAATGAGCAGTTCTTC.